The clone carrying this T cell receptor (beta chain) came up once. Authors' analysis steps: Reference gene primer amplification gave nucleated cell count estimates. Libraries were prepared by immunoSEQ multiplex PCR; TCRdb keeps only in-frame clonotypes and omits some of them. V and J calls and clone size are those listed in that table; D and trimming were worked out from the DNA. The sample has roughly 13,000 clones; 65% to 90% are singletons. The CDR3 spans 15 residues. Trimming removed 0 bases from V and 4 bases from J, with 13 bases in between. Germline V gene lookup returns CDR1 SGHKS and CDR2 YYEKEE (reference sequence). The record originates from a study of blood T cell repertoires in COVID-19. Turning to the study itself: Samples representing acute and convalescent COVID-19 were sourced from the United States, Italy and Spain. T cells, B-cell-depleted T cells, or PBMCs provided the cDNA or gDNA that served as material.

This sequence originates from an older man with acute or convalescent COVID-19. The J gene is TRBJ2-5, the V gene TRBV5-5; D may be TRBD1 (5 bases). Sequencing was performed on peripheral blood. The CDR3 sequence: CASSLGPQGLETQYF. In DNA, the CDR3 is TGTGCCAGCAGCTTGGGCCCTCAGGGATTAGAGACCCAGTACTTC. The full variable domain, rest sourced from reference TRBV5-5 and TRBJ2-5, is DAGVTQSPTHLIKTRGQQVTLRCSPISGHKSVSWYQQVLGQGPQFIFQYYEKEERGRGNFPDRFSARQFPNYSSELNVNALLLGDSALYLCASSLGPQGLETQYFGPGTRLLVL.